This TCR beta chain came from a study of regulatory T cells in long-lasting Graves disease. This clonotype was recorded many times. The germline V gene encodes CDR1 MDHEN and CDR2 SYDVKM. The V gene lost 1 base and the J gene lost 4 bases, with 8 bases spanning the gap. The CDR3 totals 14 residues. Time point here: persistent/refractory GD, antithyroid drugs over 5 years with positive TRAb. PBMC RNA was the source of the TCR library. Graves' disease diagnosis was established per American Thyroid Association guidelines. TCR beta libraries were built with iRepertoire HTBI primers and Arm-PCR of CDR3 regions. TCRdb reprocessed the multiplex PCR reads via MiXCR and lists one record per CDR3 protein. The repertoire includes some 280,000 distinct CDR3 sequences, around 21% of them detected once, and 56% sits in the top ten.

The clonotype was recovered from a female donor with Graves disease. This chain connects TRBV28 to TRBJ1-5; D is unclear. The starting material was peripheral blood mononuclear cells (PBMCs), obtained when the disease was refractory, from a patient treated with antithyroid drugs. DNA of the CDR3: TGTGCCAGCAGTTTATACTCGGGGAATCAGCCCCAGCATTTT. Translated, it gives CASSLYSGNQPQHF.